Below are 16 T cell receptor beta chains sequenced from a single sample in a study of CD8+CD57+ T cells in acquired aplastic anemia. TCR beta VDJ and CDR3 profiling used genomic DNA as template. MiXCR, applied by TCRdb to the reads, yields one record per CDR3 protein. The table lists under 200,000 distinct CDR3 sequences, 40% to 55% of them singletons. The sequenced patients had an expansion of CD8+CD57+ cells seen by flow cytometry. What was sequenced was sorted CD4+, CD8+, or CD8+CD57+ T cells (not recorded which) from PBMCs. These receptor sequences come from a human donor with aplastic anemia.

This clonotype appeared a few times. The V and J genes are TRBV28 and TRBJ1-2, with 7 bases lining up with TRBD1. Germline trimming cut 3 bases from V and 4 bases from J; bases unmatched to any gene: 8. In germline, CDR1 is MDHEN, CDR2 SYDVKM. This CDR3 has 15 amino acids. Here the CDR3 reads CASSLPDRAGYGYTF. In DNA form, the CDR3 reads TGTGCCAGCAGTTTGCCTGACAGGGCAGGCTATGGCTACACCTTC.

This clonotype was counted ten times or more. CDR3 DNA sequence: TGCAGTGCTAGAGTGAGCGGCACTGAAGCTTTCTTT. As protein: CSARVSGTEAFF. V and J are TRBV20-1 and TRBJ1-1; D gene ambiguous. This CDR3 has 12 residues. Trimming removed 1 base from V and 4 bases from J, with 7 bases in between. Per germline, CDR1 DFQATT and CDR2 SNEGSKA (reference sequence).

The rearrangement joins TRBV10-3 to TRBJ1-1; 10 positions match TRBD1. The length of the CDR3 is 16 residues. V gave up 4 bases and J gave up 5 bases; unmatched junction bases: 10. From germline, CDR1 is ENHRY and CDR2 SYGVKD. CDR3 DNA: TGTGCCATCAGTGGCCCCGGGACAGGGGCCGGTACTGAAGCTTTCTTT. Its protein is CAISGPGTGAGTEAFF.

The rearrangement joins TRBV7-9 to TRBJ1-5, with 7 bases identical to TRBD1. Trimming removed 5 bases from V and 5 bases from J; junction bases left unmatched: 9. The CDR3 is made up of 15 amino acids. CDR1 and CDR2 (germline): SEHNR, FQNEAQ (reference sequence). CDR3 nucleotides: TGTGCCAGCAGCCGCACCGGGACAGACTATCAGCCCCAGCATTTT. Protein: CASSRTGTDYQPQHF. The variable domain in full, completed from reference TRBV7-9 and TRBJ1-5, reads DTGVSQNPRHKITKRGQNVTFRCDPISEHNRLYWYRQTLGQGPEFLTYFQNEAQLEKSRLLSDRFSAERPKGSFSTLEIQRTEQGDSAMYLCASSRTGTDYQPQHFGDGTRLSIL.

V gene TRBV19 combines with J gene TRBJ1-2; TRBD1 matches 8 bases. Germline trimming cut 4 bases from V and 7 bases from J; bases unmatched to any gene: 8. The germline CDR1 and CDR2 sequences are LNHDA and SQIVND (reference sequence). This CDR3 is built from 14 residues. DNA of the CDR3: TGTGCCAGTAGTACTCGACAGGGGTTCGGTGGCTACACCTTC. This encodes CASSTRQGFGGYTF.

This clonotype has at least ten counts. The gene calls are TRBV7-2 and TRBJ1-6, with unresolved D. CDR3 length: 14 amino acids. The germline gives CDR1 SGHTA, CDR2 FQGNSA. V shed 1 base and J shed 9 bases, with 10 bases lying between them. The CDR3 sequence: CASSLDAGSSPLHF. CDR3 DNA: TGTGCCAGCAGCTTAGACGCGGGATCTTCACCCCTCCACTTT.

This clonotype is a singleton in its sample. This rearrangement joins TRBV10-3 to TRBJ1-2; 8 bases fit TRBD1. This CDR3 comprises 14 residues. J lost 6 bases, V lost 10 bases, and 13 bases had no gene match. Germline V CDR1 and CDR2: ENHRY, SYGVKD. CDR3 in amino acids: CASRTTGEKNGYTF. The CDR3 region has the DNA TGTGCCAGCAGAACGACAGGGGAAAAGAATGGCTACACCTTC.

This sequence joins TRBV3-1 and TRBJ1-1, with D maybe TRBD1 (6 bases). V was pared by 1 base and J by 4 bases, with 16 bases between. Per germline, CDR1 LGHDT and CDR2 YNNKEL (reference sequence). This CDR3 region has 16 residues. DNA for the CDR3: TGTGCCAGCAGCCAAGGGCCTTCCGGGACAAGCACTGAAGCTTTCTTT. Amino acids: CASSQGPSGTSTEAFF.

A remark on this clonotype: This may stem from a read error, because a much larger clone lies one nucleotide away. The rearrangement joins TRBV15 to TRBJ2-2; D is possibly TRBD1 (6 bases). Germline V lookup: CDR1 LNHNV, CDR2 YYDKDF (reference sequence). Trimming took off 5 bases at V and 2 bases at J, with 18 bases between the two ends. The CDR3 runs 17 residues. CDR3 in amino acids: CATSVASRGLNTGELFF. In DNA form, the CDR3 reads TGTGCCACCAGCGTAGCTAGCAGGGGCCTTAACACCGGGGAGCTGTTTTTT.

This clonotype was seen ten or more times. This chain uses TRBV7-9 with TRBJ2-5, with D tentatively TRBD1 (5 bases). CDR1 and CDR2 from the germline V gene are SEHNR and FQNEAQ (reference sequence). V was pared by 2 bases and J by 4 bases, with 14 bases between. This CDR3 spans 15 amino acids. CDR3 loop: CASSLPQAGAETQYF. CDR3 coding DNA: TGTGCCAGCAGCTTACCACAGGCCGGAGCAGAGACCCAGTACTTC.

V usage is TRBV5-6 and J usage is TRBJ2-1; D call uncertain. V lost 2 bases to trimming and J lost 2 bases, with 8 bases between them. The CDR3 runs 14 residues. CDR1 SGHDT and CDR2 YYEEEE come from the germline V gene. The DNA of the CDR3 is TGTGCCAGCAGCTTTAGCATAACCTACAATGAGCAGTTCTTC. Its translation: CASSFSITYNEQFF.

The chain couples TRBV29-1 to TRBJ1-1, with 10 nucleotides matching TRBD1. The CDR3 has 15 amino acids. Germline trimming cut 6 bases from V and 0 bases from J; bases unmatched to any gene: 7. Germline assignment: CDR1 SQVTM and CDR2 ANQGSEA. The chain's CDR3 is CSVPDRGRMNTEAFF. In nucleotides, the CDR3 is TGCAGCGTCCCCGACAGGGGGCGCATGAACACTGAAGCTTTCTTT.

The rearrangement links TRBV19 to TRBJ1-2, with TRBD1 matching over 12 bases. J lost 4 bases, V lost 3 bases, and 6 bases had no gene match. Germline CDR1 and CDR2: LNHDA and SQIVND (reference sequence). The CDR3 runs to 16 residues. In DNA, the CDR3 is TGTGCCAGTAGTATTCCGGGACAGGGGGCGTTCTATGGCTACACCTTC. Translated, it gives CASSIPGQGAFYGYTF.

The chain carries TRBV29-1 and TRBJ2-1, with a tentative D call TRBD1 (5 bases). Germline V lookup: CDR1 SQVTM, CDR2 ANQGSEA. There are 12 residues in the CDR3. Deletions cut 0 bases from V and 10 bases from J, with 10 bases between. CDR3 in DNA: TGCAGCGTTGAAGATCTTGGGGCCGAGCAGTTCTTC. The encoded protein is CSVEDLGAEQFF.

This rearrangement joins TRBV7-2 to TRBJ2-4; D is perhaps TRBD2 (5 bases). Trimming cost V 5 bases and J 7 bases, with 15 bases left between them. The CDR3 loop spans 14 amino acids. Germline assignment: CDR1 SGHTA and CDR2 FQGNSA. The CDR3 sequence is CASSAGVAGNIQYF. Here the CDR3 DNA reads TGTGCCAGCAGCGCCGGGGTAGCTGGGAACATTCAGTACTTC.

Concerning this clonotype itself: It is likely a read error, because the conserved phenylalanine at the end of the CDR3 is missing. This chain connects TRBV6-1 to TRBJ2-5, with 12 bases that match TRBD2. Germline trimming cut 4 bases from V and 6 bases from J; bases unmatched to any gene: 9. The germline gives CDR1 MNHNS, CDR2 SASEGT. CDR3 length: 16 amino acids. The CDR3 is CASSGSLAGGPQTQYL. CDR3 DNA sequence: TGTGCCAGCAGTGGTAGTCTAGCGGGGGGGCCGCAGACCCAGTACCTC.